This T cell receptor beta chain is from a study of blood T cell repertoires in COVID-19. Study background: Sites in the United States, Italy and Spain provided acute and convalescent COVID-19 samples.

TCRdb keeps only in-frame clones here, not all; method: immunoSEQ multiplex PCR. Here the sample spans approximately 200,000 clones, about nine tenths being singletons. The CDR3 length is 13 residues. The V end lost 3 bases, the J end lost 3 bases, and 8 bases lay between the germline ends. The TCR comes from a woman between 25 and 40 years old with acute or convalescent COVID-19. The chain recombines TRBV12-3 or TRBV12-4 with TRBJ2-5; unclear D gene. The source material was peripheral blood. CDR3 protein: CASSFGSEETQYF. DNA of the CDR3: TGTGCCAGCAGTTTCGGGTCGGAAGAGACCCAGTACTTC.